One and the same sample provided the 22 T cell receptor beta chains below, sequenced in a study of blood T cell repertoires in COVID-19. Clones were sequenced by immunoSEQ multiplex PCR, and TCRdb holds only the in-frame ones, with some missing. The sample has 200,000 to 250,000 clones; about 90% are singletons. The specimen sequenced was PBMCs or T cells enriched from blood (not recorded which). The origin of the receptors is a man between 25 and 39 years old who had recovered from COVID-19.

V usage is TRBV3-1 (or the pseudogene TRBV3-2) and J usage is TRBJ2-7; D is perhaps TRBD1 (6 bases). From germline, CDR1 is LGHDT and CDR2 YNNKEL (reference sequence). The V and J ends lost 4 bases and 3 bases respectively, with 13 bases between them. The CDR3 is made up of 14 amino acids. The CDR3 nucleotides are TGTGCCAGCAGCCCACAGGGATACGGCTACGAGCAGTACTTC. Amino acid sequence: CASSPQGYGYEQYF.

This chain connects TRBV27 to TRBJ1-2, with D possibly matching TRBD1 (5 bases). Trimming stripped 3 bases from V and 4 bases from J, with 9 bases between. CDR3 length equals 13 residues. Germline assignment: CDR1 MNHEY and CDR2 SMNVEV (reference sequence). The CDR3 nucleotides read TGTGCCAGCAGTTTGGGGGGGACCTATGGCTACACCTTC. Residues: CASSLGGTYGYTF.

This clone appeared a single time. The CDR3, as DNA: TGTGCCACCAGCAGAGACCCACAGGGTGGGGTTCAGTACTTC. Translation: CATSRDPQGGVQYF. The chain links TRBV15 to TRBJ2-4; D is possibly TRBD1 (6 bases). From germline, CDR1 is LNHNV and CDR2 YYDKDF (reference sequence). V lost 0 bases to trimming and J lost 11 bases, with 14 bases between them. The CDR3 runs to 14 residues.

This clone was seen only once. This chain joins TRBV6-5 and TRBJ2-1, with D possibly being TRBD1 (5 bases). The ends were cut back, 8 bases at V and 5 bases at J, with 13 bases in the middle. The CDR3 spans 13 residues. CDR1 is MNHEY and CDR2 is SVGAGI in the germline V gene. The DNA of the CDR3 is TGTGCCAGCCGTAACCAAGGGGACAATGAGCAGTTCTTC. As protein: CASRNQGDNEQFF.

The rearrangement links TRBV6-6 to TRBJ1-6; D is undetermined. Germline loops: CDR1 MNHNY, CDR2 SVGAGI (reference sequence). V was cut by 4 bases and J by 7 bases, with 8 bases left in between. The CDR3 spans 13 residues. CDR3 in DNA: TGTGCCAGCAGTTTCCTACAGAATTCACCCCTCCACTTT. This encodes CASSFLQNSPLHF.

This clone has just one count. V usage is TRBV6-2 or TRBV6-3 and J usage is TRBJ1-2, with D hard to call. V lost 0 bases and J lost 3, with 8 bases in between. This CDR3 is built from 14 residues. Germline values: CDR1 MNHEY, CDR2 SVGEGT. DNA of the CDR3: TGTGCCAGCAGTTACTCGGCGGTCCACTATGGCTACACCTTC. It codes for CASSYSAVHYGYTF.

This sequence joins TRBV5-8 and TRBJ2-1; TRBD2 aligns across 7 bases. The CDR3 is 15 amino acids. Germline lookup yields CDR1 SGHTS and CDR2 YDEGEE. Trimming at V came to 1 base and at J to 0 bases, leaving 1 base not matched to a gene. CDR3 in amino acids: CASSLWTSSYNEQFF. The CDR3 DNA sequence: TGTGCCAGCAGCTTGTGGACTAGCTCCTACAATGAGCAGTTCTTC. Based on the CDR3 plus reference TRBV5-8 and TRBJ2-1, the full variable domain is EAGVTQSPTHLIKTRGQQATLRCSPISGHTSVYWYQQALGLGLQFLLWYDEGEERNRGNFPPRFSGRQFPNYSSELNVNALELEDSALYLCASSLWTSSYNEQFFGPGTRLTVL.

The chain uses TRBV28 and TRBJ2-4, with 8 bases fitting TRBD1. Looked up from germline, CDR1 is MDHEN and CDR2 is SYDVKM. This CDR3 is 14 amino acids long. The trim removed 5 bases at V and 9 bases at J, leaving 9 bases unmatched. The CDR3 nucleotides are TGTGCCAGCAGTGAGACGACAGGGGACGTCATTCAGTACTTC. It yields the protein CASSETTGDVIQYF.

This clone was observed once. This chain links TRBV21-1 with TRBJ1-5; the table assigns TRBD1, which was not confirmed against the DNA. TRBV21-1 is shown as a pseudogene. The CDR3 consists of 17 residues. The CDR3, as DNA: TGTGCCAGCGGTGGGGACAGGGGACTTTATAGCAATCAGCCCCAGCATTTT. Translation: CASGGDRGLYSNQPQHF.

The chain uses TRBV6-2 or TRBV6-3 and TRBJ2-5; 12 bases agree with TRBD2. CDR1 is MNHEY and CDR2 is SVGEGT in the germline V gene. This CDR3 is built from 18 residues. V lost 4 bases, J lost 2 bases, and 11 bases stayed unmatched. This CDR3 reads CASSSRLAGVRRQETQYF. The CDR3 region has the DNA TGTGCCAGCAGTTCCAGACTAGCGGGAGTGCGTAGGCAAGAGACCCAGTACTTC.

V gene TRBV5-4 combines with J gene TRBJ2-1; 11 nucleotides match TRBD2. CDR3 length: 15 residues. The germline V gene has CDR1 SGHNT and CDR2 YYREEE (reference sequence). With 6 bases clipped from V and 4 bases from J, the junction kept 6 bases outside the gene matches. For the CDR3, the DNA is TGTGCCAGCAACCCAGGACTAGCGGGTTACAATGAGCAGTTCTTC. The encoded protein is CASNPGLAGYNEQFF.

The chain has TRBV5-1 and TRBJ1-1; the D gene is possibly TRBD1 (5 bases). The CDR3 loop spans 16 amino acids. V shed 2 bases and J shed 0 bases, with 14 bases lying between them. The V gene's germline CDR1 is SGHRS and CDR2 YFSETQ. This CDR3 reads CASSLVGPQLNTEAFF. In DNA, the CDR3 is TGCGCCAGCAGCTTAGTGGGGCCCCAGCTGAACACTGAAGCTTTCTTT.

This clone was seen only a few times. As DNA, the CDR3 is TGTGCCAGCAGTGAAACTTTACTAGCGGGAATCACCGGGGAGCTGTTTTTT. It translates to CASSETLLAGITGELFF. V and J are TRBV2 and TRBJ2-2; 10 bases match TRBD2. Germline CDR1 is SNHLY and CDR2 is FYNNEI. This CDR3 contains 17 residues. V shed 2 bases and J 4 bases; nucleotides not matched to a gene: 7. Filled out from reference TRBV2 and TRBJ2-2, the complete variable domain reads EPEVTQTPSHQVTQMGQEVILRCVPISNHLYFYWYRQILGQKVEFLVSFYNNEISEKSEIFDDQFSVERPDGSNFTLKIRSTKLEDSAMYFCASSETLLAGITGELFFGEGSRLTVL.

The rearrangement uses TRBV7-2 and TRBJ2-3; D might be TRBD2 (6 bases). In germline, CDR1 is SGHTA, CDR2 FQGNSA. This CDR3 is built from 16 residues. The V end lost 1 base, the J end lost 4 bases, and 15 bases lay between the germline ends. The CDR3 region is CASSLGLVGGSDTQYF. The CDR3 DNA reads TGTGCCAGCAGCTTAGGGTTGGTCGGGGGATCAGATACGCAGTATTTT. The full variable domain, completed using reference TRBV7-2 and TRBJ2-3, is GAGVSQSPSNKVTEKGKDVELRCDPISGHTALYWYRQSLGQGLEFLIYFQGNSAPDKSGLPSDRFSAERTGGSVSTLTIQRTQQEDSAVYLCASSLGLVGGSDTQYFGPGTRLTVL.

This clone has only one observation. This rearrangement joins TRBV7-7 to TRBJ2-3, with unresolved D. Germline V gene data show CDR1 as SSHAT and CDR2 as FNYEAQ (reference sequence). The V gene lost 3 bases and the J gene lost 4 bases, with 8 bases spanning the gap. The CDR3 is made up of 13 amino acids. The CDR3 sequence: CASSFSQADTQYF. The CDR3 DNA is TGTGCCAGCAGCTTTTCCCAGGCAGATACGCAGTATTTT. Looking up the rest from reference TRBV7-7 and TRBJ2-3 gives the full variable domain: GAGVSQSPRYKVTKRGQDVTLRCDPISSHATLYWYQQALGQGPEFLTYFNYEAQPDKSGLPSDRFSAERPEGSISTLTIQRTEQRDSAMYRCASSFSQADTQYFGPGTRLTVL.

V is TRBV2 and J is TRBJ2-3, with 8 bases identical to TRBD1. V lost 7 bases and J lost 3; bases outside the gene matches: 6. Germline V gene data show CDR1 as SNHLY and CDR2 as FYNNEI. The CDR3 length is 14 residues. The CDR3 sequence: CASKKDRVTDTQYF. The CDR3 bases are TGTGCCAGCAAGAAGGACAGGGTAACAGATACGCAGTATTTT. Combining the CDR3 with reference TRBV2 and TRBJ2-3 gives the whole variable domain EPEVTQTPSHQVTQMGQEVILRCVPISNHLYFYWYRQILGQKVEFLVSFYNNEISEKSEIFDDQFSVERPDGSNFTLKIRSTKLEDSAMYFCASKKDRVTDTQYFGPGTRLTVL.

V and J are TRBV11-2 and TRBJ2-4, with 9 bases fitting TRBD2. This CDR3 has 15 residues. The germline CDR1 and CDR2 sequences are SGHAT and FQNNGV. Trimming took 5 bases from V and 2 from J; bases not matched to a gene: 4. The CDR3 spells CASSRSGRTKNIQYF. CDR3 in DNA: TGTGCCAGCAGCCGGAGCGGGAGGACCAAAAACATTCAGTACTTC.

The rearrangement uses TRBV19 and TRBJ2-5; 10 bases are shared with TRBD1. Germline-derived CDR1 and CDR2 are LNHDA and SQIVND (reference sequence). J was trimmed by 2 bases and V by 4 bases; bases with no gene match: 7. The CDR3 contains 16 residues. This CDR3 is CASSRGQGLVQETQYF. In nucleotides, the CDR3 is TGTGCCAGTAGTAGGGGACAGGGGCTAGTTCAAGAGACCCAGTACTTC.

This clone was detected once. The V call is TRBV13, the J call TRBJ2-7; 11 bases are shared with TRBD2. The CDR3 spans 15 residues. The junction had 5 bases not matched to a gene; V was cut back by 1 base and J by 6 bases. Germline V gives CDR1 PRHDT, CDR2 FYEKMQ (reference sequence). Here the CDR3 reads CASSLVGLAGGEQYF. DNA of the CDR3: TGTGCCAGCAGCTTAGTAGGTCTAGCGGGGGGCGAGCAGTACTTC.

This rearrangement joins TRBV18 to TRBJ2-7; TRBD2 aligns across 7 bases. With V trimmed by 2 bases and J by 3 bases, 4 bases remained unmatched. The germline V gene has CDR1 KGHSH and CDR2 LQKENI. The CDR3 has 14 residues. CDR3 sequence reads: CASSPTSAIYEQYF. In DNA, the CDR3 is TGTGCCAGCTCACCAACTAGCGCTATCTACGAGCAGTACTTC.

This clone was recorded once. The V gene is TRBV7-9, the J gene TRBJ2-5; D might be TRBD2 (7 bases). V was cut by 5 bases and J by 5 bases, with 18 bases left in between. The CDR3 consists of 15 residues. Germline V gene lookup returns CDR1 SEHNR and CDR2 FQNEAQ (reference sequence). The chain's CDR3 is CASSAGGGAGETQYF. CDR3 nucleotide sequence: TGTGCCAGCAGCGCCGGAGGGGGGGCCGGGGAGACCCAGTACTTC.

V is TRBV28 and J is TRBJ2-3; 8 nucleotides agree with TRBD1. With 5 bases clipped from V and 1 base from J, the junction kept 8 bases outside the gene matches. CDR3 size: 16 residues. The germline V gene encodes CDR1 MDHEN and CDR2 SYDVKM. CDR3 in amino acids: CASSAQPGQGTDTQYF. The DNA for the CDR3 is TGTGCCAGCAGTGCCCAACCGGGACAGGGCACAGATACGCAGTATTTT.